These T cell receptor beta chains were read from a single sample in a study of OX40 agonist ivuxolimab in advanced cancers. Libraries were prepared by immunoSEQ multiplex PCR; TCRdb keeps only in-frame clonotypes and omits some of them. The repertoire includes tens of thousands of clones, approximately 88% of them detected once, and more than 2% sits in the top ten. Sequences were derived from CD4+ or CD8+ T cells sorted from blood, sampled in a trial of the OX40 agonist ivuxolimab. The receptors here all came from an adult with an advanced solid tumor such as melanoma, head and neck, liver or kidney cancer. Both conserved end residues are part of each CDR3. D genes are given only for firm matches. The size entry is marked missing in some rows and otherwise reads once, few, many or a size class.

j_call d_call clone_size v_call cdr3_aa cdr3_nt
TRBJ1-2 NA once TRBV7-2 CASSSSGGYTF TGTGCCAGCAGCTCTTCGGGGGGCTACACCTTC
TRBJ2-3 NA NA TRBV5-1 CASSFRQASTDTQYF TGCGCCAGCAGCTTCCGACAGGCGAGCACAGATACGCAGTATTTT
TRBJ1-1 NA NA TRBV5-1 CASSLRETTEAFF TGCGCCAGCAGCTTACGAGAGACCACTGAAGCTTTCTTT
TRBJ2-1 NA NA TRBV5-1 CASSLVGVSSYNEQFF TGCGCCAGCAGCTTGGTCGGGGTCAGCTCCTACAATGAGCAGTTCTTC
TRBJ2-5 NA NA TRBV7-7 CASSPRGGETQYF TGTGCCAGCAGCCCCCGGGGAGGAGAGACCCAGTACTTC
TRBJ2-3 TRBD1 NA TRBV4-3 CASSQALVGTGRTDTQYF TGCGCCAGCAGCCAAGCTCTAGTAGGGACAGGGCGCACAGATACGCAGTATTTT
TRBJ1-1 NA once TRBV6-5 CASFPGAYTEAFF TGTGCCAGCTTTCCGGGGGCGTACACTGAAGCTTTCTTT
TRBJ2-5 TRBD2 NA TRBV14 CASSQGVAGFQETQYF TGTGCCAGCAGCCAAGGGGTAGCGGGGTTCCAAGAGACCCAGTACTTC
TRBJ2-3 TRBD2 NA TRBV7-2 CASSPGLAGGSDTQYF TGTGCCAGCAGCCCGGGACTAGCGGGAGGTTCAGATACGCAGTATTTT
TRBJ2-7 TRBD2 NA TRBV11-2 CASSGSGSSGEQYF TGTGCCAGCAGCGGGAGCGGGAGCTCGGGCGAGCAGTACTTC
TRBJ1-3 NA NA TRBV9 CASSLRLNPGNTIYF TGTGCCAGCAGCCTACGACTGAACCCTGGAAACACCATATATTTT
TRBJ1-4 TRBD1 once TRBV11-2 CASRGGTGRVLNEKLFF TGTGCCAGCAGGGGAGGGACAGGGAGGGTCCTTAATGAAAAACTGTTTTTT
TRBJ2-1 NA once TRBV7-7 CASSHKVGSGVEQFF TGTGCCAGCAGCCATAAGGTCGGGAGTGGGGTTGAGCAGTTCTTC
TRBJ2-7 NA NA TRBV11-2 CASSGGLVSAEQYF TGTGCCAGCAGCGGAGGGCTAGTTTCCGCCGAGCAGTACTTC
TRBJ2-5 NA NA TRBV6-6 CASSYVGGPRETQYF TGTGCCAGCAGTTACGTGGGGGGGCCTCGAGAGACCCAGTACTTC
TRBJ1-1 NA few TRBV7-9 CASSPHQGGHTEAFF TGTGCCAGCAGCCCTCACCAGGGAGGACACACTGAAGCTTTCTTT
TRBJ2-3 NA NA TRBV18 CASSPSEDTQYF TGTGCCAGCTCACCTAGTGAAGATACGCAGTATTTT
TRBJ2-5 TRBD1 NA TRBV27 CASSFTRTGQETQYF TGTGCCAGCAGTTTTACTCGGACAGGGCAAGAGACCCAGTACTTC
TRBJ1-5 TRBD1 NA TRBV2 CASNRDRGHQPQHF TGTGCCAGTAACCGGGACAGGGGGCATCAGCCCCAGCATTTT
TRBJ1-5 TRBD1 NA TRBV10-1 CASRYRGSQPQHF TGCGCCAGCAGATACAGGGGGAGTCAGCCCCAGCATTTT
TRBJ1-3 TRBD1 NA TRBV19 CASSAGQGETGNTIYF TGTGCCAGTAGTGCCGGACAGGGAGAAACTGGAAACACCATATATTTT
TRBJ2-3 TRBD2 NA TRBV5-4 CASSGGGGTDTQYF TGTGCCAGCAGCGGGGGGGGTGGCACAGATACGCAGTATTTT
TRBJ2-4 NA NA TRBV6-1 CASSAGAEAKNIQYF TGTGCCAGCAGTGCGGGGGCAGAGGCCAAAAACATTCAGTACTTC
TRBJ1-1 TRBD1 NA TRBV4-1 CASSQESGTGDLMNTEAFF TGCGCCAGCAGCCAGGAATCCGGGACAGGGGATTTGATGAACACTGAAGCTTTCTTT
TRBJ2-5 NA NA TRBV19 CASSPHPLGTPAETQYF TGTGCCAGTAGTCCCCACCCGCTTGGGACCCCCGCAGAGACCCAGTACTTC
TRBJ2-7 TRBD1 once TRBV11-2 CASSLAGTGGGGEQYF TGTGCCAGCAGCTTAGCTGGGACAGGGGGCGGGGGCGAGCAGTACTTC
TRBJ2-5 NA NA TRBV5-4 CASSPSTGGGETQYF TGTGCCAGCAGCCCCTCTACGGGGGGCGGAGAGACCCAGTACTTC
TRBJ2-3 NA once TRBV4-2 CASSLSGSDTTDTQYF TGTGCCAGCAGCCTATCGGGTAGCGATACCACAGATACGCAGTATTTT
TRBJ2-5 NA NA TRBV11-3 CASSLTEWGQYF TGTGCCAGCAGCTTAACGGAGTGGGGGCAGTACTTC
TRBJ1-2 NA once TRBV19 CASSISLSLRPNYGYTF TGTGCCAGTAGTATATCTCTCTCTCTTCGCCCTAACTATGGCTACACCTTC
TRBJ2-5 TRBD1 NA TRBV29-1 CSVEMTGRETQYF TGCAGCGTTGAGATGACAGGGCGGGAGACCCAGTACTTC
TRBJ1-1 TRBD1 few TRBV11-2 CASKLTGMGEAFF TGTGCCAGCAAGCTGACAGGGATGGGTGAAGCTTTCTTT
TRBJ2-2 TRBD2 NA TRBV5-4 CATTGTSGILTGELFF TGTGCCACCACCGGGACTAGCGGGATCCTGACCGGGGAGCTGTTTTTT
TRBJ2-3 TRBD2 once TRBV6-1 CASSVQRGASTDTQYF TGTGCCAGCAGTGTACAGCGGGGGGCTAGCACAGATACGCAGTATTTT
TRBJ2-4 TRBD2 NA TRBV28 CATQGGTLLAKNIQYF TGTGCCACCCAGGGAGGGACTCTTTTAGCCAAAAACATTCAGTACTTC
TRBJ1-5 NA NA TRBV9 CASRAWRPQHF TGTGCCAGCAGGGCTTGGCGGCCCCAGCATTTT
TRBJ2-2 TRBD2 once TRBV27 CASSDLKQAGTNTGELFF TGTGCCAGCAGTGACCTGAAACAAGCGGGAACGAACACCGGGGAGCTGTTTTTT
TRBJ2-7 NA NA TRBV7-8 CASSPRQERGQYF TGTGCCAGCAGCCCCAGACAGGAACGGGGGCAGTACTTC
TRBJ2-1 TRBD1 few TRBV7-2 CASSRQGAQDEQFF TGTGCCAGCAGCCGACAGGGGGCGCAGGATGAGCAGTTCTTC
TRBJ2-7 NA NA TRBV5-1 CASSLGGVLSYEQYF TGCGCCAGCAGCTTAGGGGGGGTATTGTCCTACGAGCAGTACTTC
TRBJ1-3 TRBD1 once TRBV29-1 CSVEVTGGGNTIYF TGCAGCGTTGAAGTTACAGGGGGAGGAAACACCATATATTTT
TRBJ2-1 TRBD2 medium-sized TRBV6-1 CASNRLAGSYNEQFF TGTGCCAGCAACCGACTAGCGGGCTCCTACAATGAGCAGTTCTTC
TRBJ2-2 TRBD1 NA TRBV18 CASSPGQLNTGELFF TGTGCCAGCTCACCGGGACAGCTGAACACCGGGGAGCTGTTTTTT
TRBJ2-6 NA NA TRBV5-4 CASSPSAGSGANVLTF TGTGCCAGCAGCCCCTCGGCCGGATCTGGGGCCAACGTCCTGACTTTC
TRBJ2-1 NA NA TRBV28 CASSLWDLSYNEQFF TGTGCCAGCAGTTTATGGGATTTATCCTACAATGAGCAGTTCTTC